This T cell receptor (beta chain) was retrieved from a study of a mutant IDH1 vaccine in newly diagnosed glioma. Study-level information: Patients' prior therapy spanned radiotherapy, temozolomide, or both; most underwent both.

This table comes from immunoSEQ multiplex PCR, and its TCRdb copy is limited to in-frame clones, with some not included. This sample has about 75,000 clones; roughly nine tenths occur once, and the top ten carry approximately 0.58%. With regard to this clone: Its antigen is still unknown.

V lost 3 bases and J lost 5, with 4 bases in between. CDR1 is ENHRY, CDR2 SYGVKD, per germline. This CDR3 has 12 amino acids. The sample's time point: week 5, during vaccination. With topical imiquimod, each dose of the vaccine consisted of 300 ug of mutant IDH1 20-mer peptide. The TCR originated in a woman between 50 and 59 years old with glioma. The sample was PBMCs, taken from a glioma patient whose treatment included an IDH1 peptide vaccine. J is TRBJ1-4 and V is TRBV10-3; D not certain. The CDR3 bases are TGTGCCATCAGTGAAGTAAATGAAAAACTGTTTTTT. Translated, it gives CAISEVNEKLFF.